Reported below is one T cell receptor (beta chain). Antigen unknown. The data originate from a study of T cell responses to AZD1222 COVID-19 vaccine. Germline CDR1 reads SGHRS; CDR2 reads YFSETQ. The V end was cut by 3 bases, the J end by 5 bases, with 11 bases between. This CDR3 spans 14 amino acids. Findings of the study overall: The span of vaccine-associated CD4 TCRs extended across spike, with dominance at 160-218 and 743-854. All repertoire sampling was performed exclusively after the peak T cell response.

Here immunoSEQ multiplex PCR was the method, and the copy in TCRdb shows in-frame clones only, minus some. In the table there are roughly 150,000 clones, roughly 91% of which are singletons. The chain couples TRBV5-1 to TRBJ2-2; tentatively, D is TRBD1 or TRBD2 (6 bases each). Sequences were derived from peripheral blood, sampled 28 days after the second AZD1222 dose. The TCR comes from an adult who received the AZD1222 COVID-19 vaccine. The CDR3 DNA follows: TGCGCCAGCAGCTCAAGGGGGAGGACCGGGGAGCTGTTTTTT. This codes for CASSSRGRTGELFF.